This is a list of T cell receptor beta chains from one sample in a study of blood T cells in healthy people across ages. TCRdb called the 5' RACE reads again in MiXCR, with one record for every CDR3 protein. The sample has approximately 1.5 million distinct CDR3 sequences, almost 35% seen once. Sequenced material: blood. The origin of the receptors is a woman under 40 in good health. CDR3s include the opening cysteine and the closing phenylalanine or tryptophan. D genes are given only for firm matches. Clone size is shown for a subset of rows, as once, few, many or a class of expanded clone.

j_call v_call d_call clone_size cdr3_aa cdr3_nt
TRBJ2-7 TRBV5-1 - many CASSLGQLGEQYF TGTGCCAGCAGCTTAGGTCAGCTCGGGGAGCAGTACTTC
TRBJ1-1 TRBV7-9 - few CASSPLSRRPDEAFF TGTGCCAGCAGCCCCCTGTCAAGACGGCCTGACGAAGCTTTCTTT
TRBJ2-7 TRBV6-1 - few CASSEFVDEQYF TGTGCCAGCAGTGAATTTGTAGACGAGCAGTACTTC
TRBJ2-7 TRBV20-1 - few CSASGPPKPYEQYF TGCAGTGCTAGTGGACCGCCGAAGCCCTACGAGCAGTACTTC
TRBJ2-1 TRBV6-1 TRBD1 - CASSSQGAYSGMQFF TGTGCCAGCAGTTCACAGGGGGCTTATTCAGGCATGCAGTTCTTC
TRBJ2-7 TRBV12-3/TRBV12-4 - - CASSPLTGSYYEQYF TGTGCCAGCAGCCCGTTGACCGGGAGCTACTACGAGCAGTACTTC
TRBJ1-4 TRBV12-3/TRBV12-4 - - CASSFGVRVFF TGTGCCAGCAGTTTCGGGGTCCGGGTGTTTTTT
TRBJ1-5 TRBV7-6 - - CASSEDSYQPQHF TGTGCCAGCAGCGAGGACAGTTATCAGCCCCAGCATTTT
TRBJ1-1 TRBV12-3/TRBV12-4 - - CASRVLENTEAFF TGTGCCAGCAGGGTCTTGGAGAACACTGAAGCTTTCTTT
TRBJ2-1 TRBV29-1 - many CSVGSGVRLSSYNEQFF TGCAGCGTTGGGAGTGGGGTAAGACTGAGCTCCTACAATGAGCAGTTCTTC
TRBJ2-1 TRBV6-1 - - CASSERAGSEQFF TGTGCCAGCAGTGAAAGGGCAGGGAGTGAGCAGTTCTTC
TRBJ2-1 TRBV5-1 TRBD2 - CASSPGLAGDSSYNEQFF TGCGCCAGCAGCCCTGGACTAGCGGGAGATAGCTCCTACAATGAGCAGTTCTTC
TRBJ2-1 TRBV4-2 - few CASSQDLWGADNEQFF TGTGCCAGCAGCCAAGATTTGTGGGGGGCCGACAATGAGCAGTTCTTC
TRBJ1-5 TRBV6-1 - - CASTVSTDSNQPQHF TGTGCCAGCACCGTGAGCACGGATAGCAATCAGCCCCAGCATTTT
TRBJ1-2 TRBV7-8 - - CASIRYGANYGYTF TGTGCCAGCATACGTTACGGGGCTAACTATGGCTACACCTTC
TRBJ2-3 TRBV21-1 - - CASSKQGISTDTQYF TGTGCCAGCAGCAAGCAAGGGATTAGCACAGATACGCAGTATTTT
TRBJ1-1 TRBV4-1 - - CASSQEGRNTEAFF TGCGCCAGCAGCCAAGAAGGACGGAACACTGAAGCTTTCTTT
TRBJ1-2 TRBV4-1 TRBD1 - CASSQVRDRVGYTF TGCGCCAGCAGCCAAGTTAGGGACAGGGTTGGCTACACCTTC
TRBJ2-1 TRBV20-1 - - CSASGTSSSYNEQFF TGCAGTGCTAGTGGAACGTCGTCTTCCTACAATGAGCAGTTCTTC
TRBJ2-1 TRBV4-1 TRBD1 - CASSQNRGSYNEQFF TGCGCCAGCAGCCAGAACAGGGGGTCCTACAATGAGCAGTTCTTC
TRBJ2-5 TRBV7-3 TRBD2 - CASSLGDYYLRQETQYF TGTGCCAGCAGCTTAGGGGACTACTACCTGCGACAAGAGACCCAGTACTTC
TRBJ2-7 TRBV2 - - CAHKDYTYEQYF TGTGCCCACAAGGACTACACCTACGAGCAGTACTTC
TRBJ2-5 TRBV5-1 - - CASSFSPEGQETQYF TGCGCCAGCAGCTTCTCTCCGGAGGGCCAAGAGACCCAGTACTTC
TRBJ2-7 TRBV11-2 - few CASSSILATYEQYF TGTGCCAGCAGCTCCATACTGGCGACCTACGAGCAGTACTTC
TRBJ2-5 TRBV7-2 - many CASSLALARQETQYF TGTGCCAGCAGCTTAGCATTGGCTAGGCAAGAGACCCAGTACTTC
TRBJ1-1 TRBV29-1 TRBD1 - CSVADRVTEAFF TGCAGCGTCGCAGACAGGGTCACTGAAGCTTTCTTT
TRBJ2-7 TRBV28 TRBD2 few CASSMASSGGYEQYF TGTGCCAGCAGCATGGCATCTAGCGGAGGTTACGAGCAGTACTTC
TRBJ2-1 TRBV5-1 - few CASSLSSSGSYNEQFF TGCGCCAGCAGCCTGTCCAGTTCGGGCTCATACAATGAGCAGTTCTTC
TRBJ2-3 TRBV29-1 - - CSQQGTDTQYF TGCAGTCAGCAGGGCACAGATACGCAGTATTTT
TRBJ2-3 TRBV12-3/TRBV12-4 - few CASSRPGPSGDTQYF TGTGCCAGCAGTCGACCCGGGCCCAGTGGAGATACGCAGTATTTT
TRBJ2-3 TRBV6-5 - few CASSFRGGSTDTQYF TGTGCCAGCAGTTTCCGAGGCGGGAGCACAGATACGCAGTATTTT
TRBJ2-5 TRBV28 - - CASSHPALQETQYF TGTGCCAGCAGTCATCCAGCTCTCCAAGAGACCCAGTACTTC
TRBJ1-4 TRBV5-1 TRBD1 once CASRGQGGSVTNEKLFF TGCGCCAGCAGAGGACAGGGTGGTTCGGTAACTAATGAAAAACTGTTTTTT
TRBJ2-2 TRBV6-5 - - CASSYSKGGVTGELFF TGTGCCAGCAGTTACTCGAAAGGAGGGGTCACCGGGGAGCTGTTTTTT
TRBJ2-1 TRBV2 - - CASSQSGGGIEQFF TGTGCCAGCAGTCAAAGCGGAGGAGGTATTGAGCAGTTCTTC
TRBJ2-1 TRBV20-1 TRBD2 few CSAPRSGGSYNEQFF TGCAGTGCTCCCAGAAGCGGGGGGTCTTACAATGAGCAGTTCTTC
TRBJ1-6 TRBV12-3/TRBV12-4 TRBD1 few CASRTRQGANSPLHF TGTGCCAGCAGAACACGACAGGGGGCGAATTCACCCCTCCACTTT
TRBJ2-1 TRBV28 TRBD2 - CASSLNPPGGPNNEQFF TGTGCCAGCAGTTTAAACCCCCCGGGAGGGCCCAACAATGAGCAGTTCTTC
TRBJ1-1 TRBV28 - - CASSFVGMDTEAFF TGTGCCAGCAGTTTTGTGGGTATGGACACTGAAGCTTTCTTT
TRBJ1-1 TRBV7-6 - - CASSLRPTNTEAFF TGTGCCAGCAGCTTACGACCGACGAACACTGAAGCTTTCTTT
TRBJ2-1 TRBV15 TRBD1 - CATSRERDRGHEQFF TGTGCCACCAGCAGAGAGAGGGACAGGGGCCATGAGCAGTTCTTC
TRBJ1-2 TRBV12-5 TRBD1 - CASGFGTAKGYTF TGTGCTAGTGGTTTCGGGACAGCCAAGGGCTACACCTTC
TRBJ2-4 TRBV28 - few CASTSGRLGLKNIQYF TGTGCCAGCACGTCGGGCAGGCTGGGACTCAAAAACATTCAGTACTTC
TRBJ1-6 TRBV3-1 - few CASSPHGQGGSPLHF TGTGCCAGCAGCCCCCATGGGCAGGGAGGCTCACCCCTCCACTTT
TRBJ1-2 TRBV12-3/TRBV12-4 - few CASSLPSNYGYTF TGTGCCAGCAGTTTACCCTCTAACTATGGCTACACCTTC
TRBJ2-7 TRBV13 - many CASSLRKGPRQYF TGTGCCAGCAGCTTAAGGAAGGGTCCGAGGCAGTACTTC
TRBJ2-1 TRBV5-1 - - CASSFAPVRGVDEQFF TGCGCCAGCAGCTTTGCGCCTGTCAGGGGAGTCGATGAGCAGTTCTTC